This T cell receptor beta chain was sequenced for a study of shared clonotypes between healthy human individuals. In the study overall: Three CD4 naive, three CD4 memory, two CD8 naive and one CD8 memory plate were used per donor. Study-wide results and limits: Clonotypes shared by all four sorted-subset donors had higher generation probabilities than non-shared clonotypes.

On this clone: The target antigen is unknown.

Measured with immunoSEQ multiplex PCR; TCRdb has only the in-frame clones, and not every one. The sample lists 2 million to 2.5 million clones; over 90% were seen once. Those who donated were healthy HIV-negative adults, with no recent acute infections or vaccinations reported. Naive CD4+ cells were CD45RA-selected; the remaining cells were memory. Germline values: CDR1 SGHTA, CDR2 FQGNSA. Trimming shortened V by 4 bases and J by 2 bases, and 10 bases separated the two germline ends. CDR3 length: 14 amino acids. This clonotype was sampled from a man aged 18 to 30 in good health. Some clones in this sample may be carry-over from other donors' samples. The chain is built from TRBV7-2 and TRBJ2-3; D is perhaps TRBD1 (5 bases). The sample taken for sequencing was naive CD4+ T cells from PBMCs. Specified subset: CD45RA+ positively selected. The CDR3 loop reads CASSSDSLTDTQYF. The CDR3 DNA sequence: TGTGCCAGCAGCTCCGACAGTCTCACAGATACGCAGTATTTT.